The sequence of this T cell receptor (beta chain) was determined in a study of type 1 and type 2 diabetes patients. Study at large: Participants included type 1 and type 2 diabetes patients plus nondiabetic controls. T cells were magnetically sorted from PBMCs as CD4+ or CD8+ subsets.

Anyone with other autoimmune disease or infection in the prior four weeks was excluded. PCR was run on genomic DNA. The TCR beta CDR3 region was amplified using 30 forward and 13 reverse primers. One entry per CDR3 protein, called by TCRdb with MiXCR from the multiplex PCR reads. The sample carries fewer than 300,000 distinct CDR3 sequences, 47% recorded once. Notes on this clonotype: Antigen specificity is unknown.

The CDR3 contains 15 residues. Trimming took 11 bases from V and 2 from J, leaving 21 bases between them. Germline assignment: CDR1 SNHLY and CDR2 FYNNEI. Whole-study results and caveats: With limited T2D and control samples, some T1D-only expanded clones may not be T1D-specific.

The chain recombines TRBV2 with TRBJ1-2, with D tentatively TRBD1 (6 bases). This TCR was sampled from a man aged 18 to 29 with type 2 diabetes. What was sequenced was peripheral blood mononuclear cells (PBMCs). The CDR3 sequence: CARHRTGRFNYGYTF. The CDR3 DNA follows: TGTGCCCGACACCGTACAGGGAGGTTCAACTATGGCTACACCTTC.